This passage covers 26 T cell receptor beta chains from one sample sequenced in a study of OX40 agonist ivuxolimab in advanced cancers. The protocol was immunoSEQ multiplex PCR, while the TCRdb copy is restricted to in-frame clones and leaves out a portion. The sample comprises approximately 82,000 clones, more than 75% of which are singletons, and roughly 0.54% rests with the top ten. The sequences come from CD4+ or CD8+ T cells sorted from blood, collected in a trial of the OX40 agonist ivuxolimab. Receptor source: an adult with an advanced solid tumor such as melanoma, head and neck, liver or kidney cancer.

The V and J genes are TRBV23-1 and TRBJ2-5; D might be TRBD2 (5 bases). The DNA end lines up better with TRBJ2-7; the J call may be wrong. TRBV23-1 has ORF status, its function being uncertain. This CDR3 spans 14 amino acids. The CDR3 sequence is CASSQSEDAYEQYF. In nucleotides, the CDR3 is TGCGCCAGCAGTCAATCGGAGGACGCCTACGAGCAGTACTTC.

The chain uses TRBV7-9 and TRBJ2-5; 7 nucleotides match TRBD1. V trimming: 3 bases; J trimming: 2 bases; junction bases outside the gene matches: 6. Germline V CDR1 and CDR2: SEHNR, FQNEAQ (reference sequence). This CDR3 is built from 15 residues. Here the CDR3 reads CASSFTGVPQETQYF. The CDR3 nucleotides are TGTGCCAGCAGCTTTACAGGGGTTCCGCAAGAGACCCAGTACTTC.

V usage is TRBV11-2 and J usage is TRBJ2-7; the D gene is possibly TRBD1 (6 bases). V shed 5 bases and J shed 7 bases, with 12 bases lying between them. Per the germline V gene, CDR1 is SGHAT and CDR2 is FQNNGV. The length of the CDR3 is 12 residues. CDR3 sequence reads: CASSRGFREQYF. The CDR3 DNA sequence: TGTGCCAGCAGCAGGGGGTTTCGTGAGCAGTACTTC. Full variable domain (outside the CDR3, taken from reference TRBV11-2 and TRBJ2-7): EAGVAQSPRYKIIEKRQSVAFWCNPISGHATLYWYQQILGQGPKLLIQFQNNGVVDDSQLPKDRFSAERLKGVDSTLKIQPAKLEDSAVYLCASSRGFREQYFGPGTRLTVT.

The rearrangement uses TRBV7-9 and TRBJ2-5; no reliable D call. V was pared by 0 bases and J by 4 bases, with 12 bases between. The CDR3 is 15 amino acids. Germline loops: CDR1 SEHNR, CDR2 FQNEAQ (reference sequence). This CDR3 is CASSLAGLSGETQYF. As DNA, the CDR3 is TGTGCCAGCAGCTTAGCCGGCCTAAGTGGAGAGACCCAGTACTTC.

This clone appeared a single time. The V call is TRBV5-4, the J call TRBJ1-2; D unclear. The germline V and J ends were trimmed by 4 bases and 0 bases, with 13 bases remaining between them. Germline V CDR1 and CDR2: SGHNT, YYREEE (reference sequence). This CDR3 is built from 15 residues. CDR3 in DNA: TGTGCCAGCAGCCCCTCTCCGGGAGCTAACTATGGCTACACCTTC. Encoded protein: CASSPSPGANYGYTF. Looking up the rest from reference TRBV5-4 and TRBJ1-2 gives the full variable domain: ETGVTQSPTHLIKTRGQQVTLRCSSQSGHNTVSWYQQALGQGPQFIFQYYREEENGRGNFPPRFSGLQFPNYSSELNVNALELDDSALYLCASSPSPGANYGYTFGSGTRLTVV.

The chain has TRBV29-1 and TRBJ1-1; no firm D call. V lost 7 bases and J lost 2, with 8 bases in between. Germline assignment: CDR1 SQVTM and CDR2 ANQGSEA. The CDR3 runs 11 residues. CDR3 in amino acids: CSAGTNTEAFF. The CDR3, as DNA: TGCAGCGCTGGCACTAACACTGAAGCTTTCTTT.

The count of this clone is one. This sequence joins TRBV30 and TRBJ1-1, with D unclear. V dropped 2 bases and J dropped 0 bases, with 7 bases sitting between them. CDR1 and CDR2 (germline): GTSNPN, SVGIG (reference sequence). The CDR3 extends over 13 amino acids. CDR3 DNA: TGTGCCTGGAGTCTATACATGAACACTGAAGCTTTCTTT. It translates to CAWSLYMNTEAFF.

The CDR3 region is CASSLLTGGYGYTF. In nucleotides, the CDR3 is TGCGCCAGCAGCTTGCTCACAGGGGGCTATGGCTACACCTTC. The J gene is TRBJ1-2, the V gene TRBV5-1; TRBD1 matches at 8 bases. V dropped 1 base and J dropped 4; count of bases not matched to a gene: 3. The germline V gene encodes CDR1 SGHRS and CDR2 YFSETQ. The CDR3 has 14 amino acids.

This CDR3 reads CASSIGGSSYEQYF. The CDR3 region has the DNA TGTGCCAGTAGTATTGGCGGCAGCTCCTACGAGCAGTACTTC. This rearrangement joins TRBV19 to TRBJ2-7; D is uncertain. Germline V gene lookup returns CDR1 LNHDA and CDR2 SQIVND (reference sequence). This CDR3 is built from 14 residues. The germline V and J ends were trimmed by 3 bases and 0 bases, with 9 bases remaining between them.

The chain is built from TRBV7-2 and TRBJ2-5, with a weak D call TRBD1 (6 bases). The V gene lost 3 bases and the J gene lost 8 bases, with 16 bases spanning the gap. CDR1 SGHTA and CDR2 FQGNSA come from the germline V gene. This CDR3 has 14 amino acids. CDR3 protein: CASSLVRGGETQYF. The CDR3 region has the DNA TGTGCCAGCAGCTTGGTTAGAGGGGGAGAAACCCAGTACTTC.

The V and J genes are TRBV6-5 and TRBJ2-1; the match to TRBD2 covers 7 bases. The trim removed 0 bases at V and 4 bases at J, leaving 3 bases unmatched. Looked up from germline, CDR1 is MNHEY and CDR2 is SVGAGI. CDR3 length: 15 residues. Here the CDR3 DNA reads TGTGCCAGCAGTTACTCGGTAGCGGGTTACAATGAGCAGTTCTTC. This gives the protein CASSYSVAGYNEQFF.

The chain employs TRBV19 and TRBJ2-4, with 9 bases fitting TRBD2. Per the germline V gene, CDR1 is LNHDA and CDR2 is SQIVND (reference sequence). This CDR3 has 16 residues. Losses at the gene ends were 1 base for V and 6 bases for J; bases not matched to a gene: 7. DNA of the CDR3: TGTGCCAGTAGTATAGTGGGCGGGGGGGCCGGAAACATTCAGTACTTC. Residues: CASSIVGGGAGNIQYF.

This rearrangement joins TRBV30 to TRBJ2-1, with 9 bases lining up with TRBD2. The germline CDR1 and CDR2 sequences are GTSNPN and SVGIG (reference sequence). J was trimmed by 6 bases and V by 8 bases; bases with no gene match: 11. The CDR3 is made up of 14 amino acids. In DNA, the CDR3 is TGTGCCAGAAAAGCGGGAGGAAATTTCAATGAGCAGTTCTTC. This gives the protein CARKAGGNFNEQFF.

This chain joins TRBV6-1 and TRBJ1-5; unclear D gene. The germline gives CDR1 MNHNS, CDR2 SASEGT. Trimming took 5 bases from V and 4 from J, leaving 6 bases between them. The CDR3 is 12 amino acids. CDR3 sequence reads: CASSTGNQPQHF. The CDR3 nucleotides read TGTGCCAGCAGTACGGGTAATCAGCCCCAGCATTTT.

Regarding this clone: Relative to the germline gene, one junction end is altered; a read error may explain this. The chain couples TRBV11-2 to TRBJ1-4; D is uncertain. The CDR3 length is 15 residues. The V gene's germline CDR1 is SGHAT and CDR2 FQNNGV. The CDR3 loop is CASGFGSEGGEKLFF. In DNA form, the CDR3 reads TGTGCCAGCGGCTTCGGATCCGAGGGCGGTGAAAAACTGTTTTTT.

This clone has only a few counts. The chain joins TRBV6-5 to TRBJ1-6; D is perhaps TRBD1 (6 bases). The V gene lost 6 bases and the J gene lost 7 bases, with 13 bases spanning the gap. Germline V gene lookup returns CDR1 MNHEY and CDR2 SVGAGI. There are 14 residues in the CDR3. The CDR3 sequence: CASRGTGWNSPLHF. For the CDR3, the DNA is TGTGCCAGCAGAGGAACAGGGTGGAATTCACCCCTCCACTTT.

In DNA form, the CDR3 reads TGTGCCAGCTCACCATTCGACAGCAATACGCAGTATTTT. It specifies CASSPFDSNTQYF. The V and J genes are TRBV18 and TRBJ2-3; D is perhaps TRBD1 (5 bases). This CDR3 contains 13 residues. V was shortened by 2 bases and J by 7 bases, with 10 bases between the two germline ends. Germline V gives CDR1 KGHSH, CDR2 LQKENI.

This chain uses TRBV5-1 with TRBJ1-6; the D gene is possibly TRBD1 (5 bases). CDR1 and CDR2 (germline): SGHRS, YFSETQ. CDR3 length: 15 residues. Trimming took 4 bases from V and 7 from J, leaving 15 bases between them. CDR3 sequence reads: CASSNSGDGNSPLHF. The CDR3 DNA reads TGCGCCAGCAGCAACAGTGGGGACGGGAATTCACCCCTCCACTTT.

This chain uses TRBV19 with TRBJ1-4; D not certain. The CDR3 contains 14 residues. The germline CDR1 and CDR2 sequences are LNHDA and SQIVND (reference sequence). Trimming cost V 6 bases and J 8 bases, with 16 bases left between them. Here the CDR3 reads CASRAINSGEKLFF. The CDR3 DNA follows: TGTGCCAGTAGGGCCATAAATTCGGGCGAAAAACTGTTTTTT.

V gene TRBV13 combines with J gene TRBJ2-1; TRBD2 agrees at 12 bases. The CDR3 runs 20 residues. With V trimmed by 1 base and J by 0 bases, 10 bases remained unmatched. The germline CDR1 and CDR2 sequences are PRHDT and FYEKMQ (reference sequence). CDR3 bases: TGTGCCAGCAGCTTAGTTTCGGGACTAGCGGGTGGGAGCTCCTACAATGAGCAGTTCTTC. It is translated as CASSLVSGLAGGSSYNEQFF.

The rearrangement joins TRBV6-5 to TRBJ1-5; 9 bases are a match to TRBD1. This CDR3 is built from 14 residues. J gave up 8 bases and V 4 bases, and 6 bases lay outside the gene matches. The germline V gene has CDR1 MNHEY and CDR2 SVGAGI. The CDR3 nucleotides are TGTGCCAGCAGTTCGGACAGGGGTATGAAGCCCCAGCATTTT. It yields the protein CASSSDRGMKPQHF.

The chain employs TRBV6-1 and TRBJ1-1; 7 nucleotides align to TRBD1. The germline CDR1 and CDR2 sequences are MNHNS and SASEGT. J was trimmed by 1 base and V by 4 bases; bases with no gene match: 9. CDR3 size: 16 residues. CDR3 protein: CASSGFTGAGNTEAFF. The CDR3, as DNA: TGTGCCAGCAGTGGTTTCACAGGGGCTGGGAACACTGAAGCTTTCTTT.

The V gene is TRBV11-2, the J gene TRBJ2-5; D possibly matches TRBD1 or TRBD2 (5 bases each). In germline, CDR1 is SGHAT, CDR2 FQNNGV. The CDR3 sequence is 15 residues long. Trimming removed 1 base at V and 4 bases at J, with 13 bases between. CDR3 protein: CASSLVGVEGETQYF. The CDR3 bases are TGTGCCAGCAGCTTAGTAGGGGTCGAGGGAGAGACCCAGTACTTC.

This clone was observed once. One end of the junction does not line up with germline, which may come from a read error. The gene calls are TRBV7-3 and TRBJ2-3; 9 positions agree with TRBD2. CDR1 and CDR2 from the germline V gene are SGHTA and FQGTGA. The CDR3 consists of 14 residues. The CDR3 protein is CASSPGTSIDTQYF. In DNA form, the CDR3 reads TGTGCCAGCAGCCCCGGGACTAGCATAGATACGCAGTATTTT.

The genes are TRBV7-6 and TRBJ1-6; D is undetermined. This CDR3 has 13 amino acids. Trimming pared 5 bases from V and 10 bases from J, leaving 12 bases between. Per the germline V gene, CDR1 is SGHVS and CDR2 is FNYEAQ. CDR3 nucleotides: TGTGCCAGCAGCAGACACATGGAATCACCCCTCCACTTT. Its translation: CASSRHMESPLHF.

The chain employs TRBV19 and TRBJ1-1, with D hard to call. V lost 1 base to trimming and J lost 0 bases, with 9 bases between them. Per germline, CDR1 LNHDA and CDR2 SQIVND (reference sequence). The CDR3 loop spans 15 amino acids. The CDR3 nucleotides read TGTGCCAGTAGTATAGGCCGCGGAGTGAACACTGAAGCTTTCTTT. This gives the protein CASSIGRGVNTEAFF.